Presented here are 2 T cell receptor beta chains from one specimen sequenced in a study of blood T cell repertoires in COVID-19. Some clones are missing from TCRdb's copy, which holds only in-frame ones; the method was immunoSEQ multiplex PCR. The table includes fewer than 200,000 clones, roughly 80% detected once. The sequenced material came from peripheral blood. These receptors all stem from a man aged 55 to 69 with acute or convalescent COVID-19.

The chain carries TRBV7-2 and TRBJ2-7, with 8 bases lining up with TRBD2. Germline CDR1 SGHTA, CDR2 FQGNSA. The CDR3 length is 16 residues. The J segment lost 3 bases and the V segment lost 10 bases, leaving 17 bases of the junction unmatched. The CDR3 protein is CATASISGTRGYEQYF. The CDR3 coding sequence is TGTGCCACCGCCTCGATTAGCGGGACTAGAGGCTACGAGCAGTACTTC.

The V call is TRBV5-1, the J call TRBJ2-1; 8 nucleotides line up with TRBD1. Germline V gene sequence: CDR1 SGHRS, CDR2 YFSETQ. The CDR3 has 17 residues. Trimming took 4 bases from V and 1 from J; bases not matched to a gene: 10. In DNA, the CDR3 is TGCGCCAGCAGCCTGGATCTAACAGGGGGGTCCTACAATGAGCAGTTCTTC. Amino acid sequence: CASSLDLTGGSYNEQFF.